This TCR beta chain stems from a study of blood T cell repertoires in COVID-19. Study-level information: The cDNA or gDNA used as material had been derived from T cells, B-cell-depleted T cells, or PBMCs.

Per the original data handling: Reference gene primer amplification gave nucleated cell count estimates. Sequencing was performed with immunoSEQ multiplex PCR; in TCRdb, only in-frame clones are kept and a portion is missing. V and J calls and clone size come straight from that table; D and trimming were deduced from the DNA. Here the sample spans about 160,000 clones, more than 75% being singletons. This clone was counted once. Per germline, CDR1 MNHEY and CDR2 SMNVEV (reference sequence). The CDR3 covers 15 residues. The V end lost 3 bases, the J end lost 0 bases, and 9 bases lay between the germline ends. Seattle cases were enrolled at active infection and followed longitudinally.

This sequence was found in a woman aged 70 to 79 with COVID-19, enrolled during active disease. V and J are TRBV27 and TRBJ1-5; D is ambiguous. Material: peripheral blood. DNA of the CDR3: TGTGCCAGCAGTTTGAGAGCTTATAGCAATCAGCCCCAGCATTTT. Protein sequence: CASSLRAYSNQPQHF.